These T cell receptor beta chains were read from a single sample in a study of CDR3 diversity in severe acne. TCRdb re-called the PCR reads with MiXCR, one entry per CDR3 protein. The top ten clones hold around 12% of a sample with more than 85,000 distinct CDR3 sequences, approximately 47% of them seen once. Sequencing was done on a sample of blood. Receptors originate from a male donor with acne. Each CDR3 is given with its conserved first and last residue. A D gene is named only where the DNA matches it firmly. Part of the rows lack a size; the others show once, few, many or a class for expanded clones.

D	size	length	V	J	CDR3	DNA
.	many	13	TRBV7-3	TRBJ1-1	CASSVARNTEAFF	TGTGCCAGCAGCGTCGCAAGGAACACTGAAGCTTTCTTT
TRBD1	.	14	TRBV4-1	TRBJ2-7	CASSHPGQAYEQYF	TGCGCCAGCAGCCACCCGGGACAGGCCTACGAGCAGTACTTC
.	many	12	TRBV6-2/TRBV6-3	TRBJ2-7	CASSPDYYEQYF	TGTGCCAGCTCTCCGGATTACTACGAGCAGTACTTC
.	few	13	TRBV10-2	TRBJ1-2	CASGSSGSYGYTF	TGCGCCAGCGGATCCTCGGGTTCCTATGGCTACACCTTC
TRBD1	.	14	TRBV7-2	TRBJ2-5	CASSPPGQGETQYF	TGTGCCAGCAGCCCACCGGGACAGGGAGAGACCCAGTACTTC
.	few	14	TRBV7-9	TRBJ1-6	CASSSPGTNSPLHF	TGTGCCAGCAGCTCACCGGGCACCAATTCACCCCTCCACTTT
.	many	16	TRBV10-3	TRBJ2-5	CAISGTYGALQETQYF	TGTGCCATCAGTGGGACCTACGGAGCGCTCCAAGAGACCCAGTACTTC
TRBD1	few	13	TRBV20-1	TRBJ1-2	CSAQGGVSGGYTF	TGCAGTGCTCAGGGGGGGGTGAGTGGTGGCTACACCTTC
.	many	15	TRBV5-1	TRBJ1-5	CASSLEGRSNQPQHF	TGCGCCAGCAGCTTGGAGGGACGGAGCAATCAGCCCCAGCATTTT
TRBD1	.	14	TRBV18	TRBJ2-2	CASRRDRDTGELFF	TGTGCCAGCAGAAGGGACAGGGACACCGGGGAGCTGTTTTTT
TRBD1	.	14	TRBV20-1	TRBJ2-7	CSASRVGTVYEQYF	TGCAGTGCTAGTCGGGTCGGGACAGTCTACGAGCAGTACTTC
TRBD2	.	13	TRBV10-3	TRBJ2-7	CARVTSGRYEQYF	TGTGCCAGGGTGACTAGCGGGAGGTACGAGCAGTACTTC
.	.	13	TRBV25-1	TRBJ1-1	CASSSGTGDEAFF	TGTGCCAGCAGTTCTGGGACGGGGGATGAAGCTTTCTTT
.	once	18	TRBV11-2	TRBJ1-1	CASRPRGQPLNMNTEAFF	TGTGCCAGCAGACCCCGCGGACAGCCGTTAAACATGAACACTGAAGCTTTCTTT
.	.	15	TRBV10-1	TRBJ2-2	CASSDAPRVAGELFF	TGCGCCAGCAGCGATGCCCCAAGGGTGGCGGGGGAGCTGTTTTTT
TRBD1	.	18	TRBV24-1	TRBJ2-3	CATSVGTVSSTSLDTQYF	TGTGCCACCAGCGTCGGGACAGTTTCTAGTACGTCCCTAGATACGCAGTATTTT
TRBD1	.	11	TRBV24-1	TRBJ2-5	CATGETGTKYF	TGTGCCACCGGGGAGACAGGGACGAAGTACTTC
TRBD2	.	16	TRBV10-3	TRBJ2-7	CAISESGLAGTYEQYF	TGTGCCATCAGTGAGTCGGGTCTAGCGGGGACCTACGAGCAGTACTTC
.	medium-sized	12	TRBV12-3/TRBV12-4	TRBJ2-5	CASMDDQETQYF	TGTGCCAGCATGGACGACCAAGAGACCCAGTACTTC
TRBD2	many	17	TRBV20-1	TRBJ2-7	CSARDGTSGRGVYEQYF	TGCAGTGCTAGAGACGGGACTAGCGGGAGGGGCGTATACGAGCAGTACTTC
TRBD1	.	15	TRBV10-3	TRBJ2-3	CAISEPRQGPDTQYF	TGTGCCATCAGTGAGCCCAGACAGGGCCCAGATACGCAGTATTTT
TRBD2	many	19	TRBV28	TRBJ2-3	CASSLNPLAGGIGTDTQYF	TGTGCCAGCAGTTTAAATCCCCTAGCGGGAGGTATTGGCACAGATACGCAGTATTTT
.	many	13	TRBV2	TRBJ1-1	CASRVQGGTEAFF	TGTGCCAGCAGAGTTCAGGGAGGGACTGAAGCTTTCTTT
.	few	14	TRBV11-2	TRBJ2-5	CASSLMGSQETQYF	TGTGCCAGCAGCTTAATGGGGTCCCAAGAGACCCAGTACTTC
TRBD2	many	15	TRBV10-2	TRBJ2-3	CASSVAGSSTDTQYF	TGCGCCAGCAGTGTAGCGGGGTCGAGCACAGATACGCAGTATTTT
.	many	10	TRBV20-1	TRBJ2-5	CSALQETQYF	TGCAGTGCATTACAAGAGACCCAGTACTTC
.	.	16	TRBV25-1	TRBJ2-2	CASSEYRGQGTGELFF	TGTGCCAGCAGTGAATACCGGGGGCAAGGGACCGGGGAGCTGTTTTTT
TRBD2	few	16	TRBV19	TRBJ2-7	CASSRTSGRGVYEQYF	TGTGCCAGTAGTAGAACTAGCGGGAGGGGCGTATACGAGCAGTACTTC
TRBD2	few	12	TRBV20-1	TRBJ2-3	CSGLASTDTQYF	TGCAGTGGACTAGCGAGCACAGATACGCAGTATTTT
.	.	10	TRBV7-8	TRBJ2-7	CASADGAVVF	TGTGCCAGCGCCGACGGGGCGGTCGTTTTC
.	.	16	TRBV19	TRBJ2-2	CASSMGERSSTGELFF	TGTGCCAGTAGTATGGGGGAACGGAGTAGCACCGGGGAGCTGTTTTTT
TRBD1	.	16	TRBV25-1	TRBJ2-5	CASSDEPKTGEETQYF	TGTGCCAGCAGTGATGAACCGAAGACAGGGGAAGAGACCCAGTACTTC
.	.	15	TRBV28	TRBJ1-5	CASSLFAGGNQPQHF	TGTGCCAGCAGTTTATTCGCTGGGGGCAATCAGCCCCAGCATTTT
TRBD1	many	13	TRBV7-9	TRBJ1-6	CASRQGVNSPLHF	TGTGCCAGCCGACAGGGCGTGAATTCACCCCTCCACTTT
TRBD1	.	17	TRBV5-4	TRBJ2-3	CASSLGGTRQGRDTQYF	TGTGCCAGCAGCCTGGGGGGAACCCGACAGGGGAGGGATACGCAGTATTTT
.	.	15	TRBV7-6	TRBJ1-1	CASSRGAPGSTEAFF	TGTGCCAGCAGCCGAGGGGCCCCTGGTAGCACTGAAGCTTTCTTT
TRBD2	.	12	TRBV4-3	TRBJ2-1	CASSQEPSGKFF	TGCGCCAGCAGCCAAGAGCCTAGCGGGAAGTTCTTC
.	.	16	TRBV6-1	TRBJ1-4	CASSERRQGGNEKLFF	TGTGCCAGCAGTGAACGCAGGCAGGGAGGTAACGAAAAACTGTTTTTT
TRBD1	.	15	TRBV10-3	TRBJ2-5	CAISPGQGTGETQYF	TGTGCCATCAGCCCTGGACAGGGTACCGGAGAGACCCAGTACTTC
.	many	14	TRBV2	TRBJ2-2	CASSEGGGPGELFF	TGTGCCAGCAGTGAGGGAGGCGGCCCCGGGGAGCTGTTTTTT
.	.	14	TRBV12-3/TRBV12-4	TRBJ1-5	CASSKRGGNQPQHF	TGTGCCAGCAGCAAGCGGGGGGGGAACCAGCCCCAGCATTTT
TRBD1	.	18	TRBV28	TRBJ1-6	CASSSSLGTGGLNSPLHF	TGTGCCAGCAGTTCCTCCCTCGGGACAGGGGGATTGAATTCACCCCTCCACTTT
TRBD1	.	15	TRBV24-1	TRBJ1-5	CATSDRTGEVQPQHF	TGTGCCACCAGTGACCGGACAGGGGAAGTTCAGCCCCAGCATTTT